Below, 22 T cell receptor beta chains from the same sample are listed, as sequenced in a study of cytotoxic CD8 clonotypes in ibrutinib-treated CLL. The assay was immunoSEQ multiplex PCR, and TCRdb's table has in-frame clones only and misses some. The data hold about 300,000 clones, with about 72% observed a single time. The sequencing used PBMCs, collected at disease progression, from a patient treated with ibrutinib. The receptors originated from a human donor with chronic lymphocytic leukemia.

V usage is TRBV14 and J usage is TRBJ2-1; 7 nucleotides line up with TRBD2. Trimming removed 3 bases from V and 7 bases from J; junction bases left unmatched: 15. CDR1 and CDR2 (germline): SGHDN, FVKESK. The CDR3 contains 17 residues. As DNA, the CDR3 is TGTGCCAGCAGCCAGTATGGGAGGGTTGGCCATCTGAATGAGCAGTTCTTC. It translates to CASSQYGRVGHLNEQFF.

V is TRBV6-6 and J is TRBJ2-7; D is unresolved. Germline V gives CDR1 MNHNY, CDR2 SVGAGI (reference sequence). The CDR3 is 11 residues long. The V gene lost 5 bases and the J gene lost 3 bases, with 5 bases spanning the gap. As DNA, the CDR3 is TGTGCCAGCAGTCATAACTACGAGCAGTACTTC. This codes for CASSHNYEQYF.

This clone was counted a single time. The chain couples TRBV4-1 to TRBJ2-3; D assignment may be TRBD1 or TRBD2 (5 bases each). The V gene's germline CDR1 is MGHRA and CDR2 YSYEKL. Trimming pared 0 bases from V and 3 bases from J, leaving 16 bases between. This CDR3 has 17 residues. The CDR3 loop reads CASSQDPPGRLTDTQYF. CDR3 sequence (DNA): TGCGCCAGCAGCCAAGACCCCCCGGGACGACTAACAGATACGCAGTATTTT.

V usage is TRBV10-3 and J usage is TRBJ2-1; 12 bases are a match to TRBD2. The germline V gene has CDR1 ENHRY and CDR2 SYGVKD. The CDR3 has 19 residues. J lost 2 bases, V lost 0 bases, and 8 bases had no gene match. The CDR3 region is CAISESLASGGAAYNEQFF. In DNA form, the CDR3 reads TGTGCCATCAGTGAGTCGCTTGCTAGCGGGGGGGCTGCCTACAATGAGCAGTTCTTC.

J is TRBJ2-2 and V is TRBV6-6; no firm D call. Germline CDR1 and CDR2: MNHNY and SVGAGI (reference sequence). Trimming cost V 7 bases and J 1 base, with 10 bases left between them. The CDR3 is made up of 14 amino acids. CDR3 in amino acids: CASTNAENTGELFF. The CDR3, as DNA: TGTGCCAGCACCAACGCGGAGAACACCGGGGAGCTGTTTTTT.

The chain combines TRBV25-1 with TRBJ2-1; TRBD2 matches 7 bases. V lost 0 bases and J lost 0; bases outside the gene matches: 5. This CDR3 is 17 amino acids long. CDR1 is MGHDK and CDR2 is SYGVNS in the germline V gene. The CDR3 region is CASSEYSGGSSYNEQFF. For the CDR3, the DNA is TGTGCCAGCAGTGAATACTCCGGGGGGAGCTCCTACAATGAGCAGTTCTTC.

This chain connects TRBV5-4 to TRBJ1-1; D ambiguous. Trimming cost V 4 bases and J 0 bases, with 13 bases left between them. The CDR3 spans 15 residues. Germline assignment: CDR1 SGHNT and CDR2 YYREEE (reference sequence). The CDR3: CASSPFLEVNTEAFF. The CDR3 DNA sequence: TGTGCCAGCAGCCCGTTCCTCGAAGTGAACACTGAAGCTTTCTTT.

This clone was detected once. This rearrangement joins TRBV5-6 to TRBJ2-7; D perhaps matches TRBD1 (6 bases). CDR1 and CDR2 from the germline V gene are SGHDT and YYEEEE. The CDR3 spans 15 residues. Between the trimmed V and J ends, which lost 1 base and 2 bases, there was a span of 13 bases. The CDR3 DNA reads as TGTGCCAGCAGCTTGTACCAGGGGCTTCCCTACGAGCAGTACTTC. As protein: CASSLYQGLPYEQYF. Full variable domain (rest looked up from reference TRBV5-6 and TRBJ2-7): DAGVTQSPTHLIKTRGQQVTLRCSPKSGHDTVSWYQQALGQGPQFIFQYYEEEERQRGNFPDRFSGHQFPNYSSELNVNALLLGDSALYLCASSLYQGLPYEQYFGPGTRLTVT.

J is TRBJ1-2 and V is TRBV4-1; 7 nucleotides agree with TRBD1. The trim removed 6 bases at V and 5 bases at J, leaving 15 bases unmatched. The germline CDR1 and CDR2 sequences are MGHRA and YSYEKL. The CDR3 loop spans 16 amino acids. The CDR3 sequence is CASSRLLGQAHYGYTF. The DNA of the CDR3 is TGCGCCAGCAGTCGCCTACTTGGACAGGCCCATTATGGCTACACCTTC.

CDR3 sequence reads: CASSLGLGREDNEQFF. CDR3 sequence (DNA): TGTGCCAGCAGCTTAGGCCTCGGGCGGGAGGACAATGAGCAGTTCTTC. This chain joins TRBV13 and TRBJ2-1, with 8 bases lining up with TRBD2. J lost 5 bases, V lost 0 bases, and 6 bases had no gene match. The CDR3 consists of 16 residues. Germline assignment: CDR1 PRHDT and CDR2 FYEKMQ (reference sequence).

The chain is built from TRBV2 and TRBJ2-7; a weak D match, TRBD2 (5 bases). CDR1 is SNHLY, CDR2 FYNNEI, per germline. This CDR3 is 14 amino acids long. The germline V and J ends were trimmed by 2 bases and 4 bases, with 12 bases remaining between them. The CDR3 region is CASSEPGSRYEQYF. CDR3 in DNA: TGTGCCAGCAGTGAACCGGGGAGTCGGTACGAGCAGTACTTC.

The V and J genes are TRBV9 and TRBJ1-2; D is unresolved. CDR1 is SGDLS, CDR2 YYNGEE, per germline. Trimming removed 0 bases at V and 4 bases at J, with 13 bases between. The CDR3 is 15 residues long. The CDR3 DNA follows: TGTGCCAGCAGCGTAGCTTCGGGAGGCGTCTATGGCTACACCTTC. Protein sequence: CASSVASGGVYGYTF.

The chain uses TRBV5-1 and TRBJ1-2; D gene uncertain. The CDR3 runs to 15 residues. CDR1 is SGHRS, CDR2 YFSETQ, per germline. V lost 4 bases and J 7 bases, leaving 20 bases between the germline ends. CDR3 nucleotides: TGCGCCAGCAGCCAGACGGCCTTCCGATCAGGTGGCTACACCTTC. It is translated as CASSQTAFRSGGYTF.

Only a few counts were recorded for this clone. The rearrangement joins TRBV28 to TRBJ1-1; TRBD1 agrees at 8 bases. This CDR3 has 14 amino acids. Germline V gene lookup returns CDR1 MDHEN and CDR2 SYDVKM. The trim removed 5 bases at V and 6 bases at J, leaving 8 bases unmatched. This CDR3 is CASSDSDRAPEAFF. For the CDR3, the DNA is TGTGCCAGCAGTGACTCGGACAGGGCCCCTGAAGCTTTCTTT.

The chain links TRBV29-1 to TRBJ2-3; 8 nucleotides line up with TRBD2. CDR1 is SQVTM and CDR2 is ANQGSEA in the germline V gene. The CDR3 contains 16 residues. V was clipped by 5 bases and J by 0 bases; unmatched bases: 10. CDR3 bases: TGCAGCGTTCCGATCGGGGGGGGATTTAGCACAGATACGCAGTATTTT. Translated: CSVPIGGGFSTDTQYF.

The chain combines TRBV7-6 with TRBJ1-1; D uncertain. CDR1 SGHVS and CDR2 FNYEAQ come from the germline V gene. This CDR3 region has 12 residues. The V and J ends lost 2 bases and 6 bases respectively, with 7 bases between them. The CDR3: CASSLPGAEAFF. The CDR3 nucleotides read TGTGCCAGCAGCTTACCGGGTGCTGAAGCTTTCTTT.

The table lists this clone with a few counts. The V call is TRBV18, the J call TRBJ2-7, with no clear D. Germline V gene sequence: CDR1 KGHSH, CDR2 LQKENI. This CDR3 contains 12 residues. Trimming stripped 4 bases from V and 2 bases from J, with 6 bases between. The CDR3 sequence is CASSLYAYEQYF. CDR3 nucleotide sequence: TGTGCCAGCTCACTGTATGCCTACGAGCAGTACTTC.

The rearrangement uses TRBV6-6 and TRBJ2-7; 7 bases align to TRBD1. The V and J ends lost 2 bases and 2 bases, in that order; junction bases with no gene match: 3. The CDR3 loop spans 14 amino acids. Germline CDR1 MNHNY, CDR2 SVGAGI (reference sequence). The CDR3 nucleotides read TGTGCCAGCAGTTACGACAGGGTTACCTACGAGCAGTACTTC. It is translated as CASSYDRVTYEQYF.

This clone was seen a single time. The V gene is TRBV5-1, the J gene TRBJ1-2; D gene ambiguous. This CDR3 comprises 14 residues. Trimming cost V 4 bases and J 2 bases, with 12 bases left between them. CDR1 SGHRS and CDR2 YFSETQ come from the germline V gene. The CDR3 DNA is TGCGCCAGCAGCCTACTTACACAGAACTATGGCTACACCTTC. The encoded protein is CASSLLTQNYGYTF.

The V gene is TRBV5-4, the J gene TRBJ2-3, with TRBD2 as a possible D gene (6 bases). The CDR3 covers 15 residues. V lost 3 bases and J lost 0, with 11 bases in between. Per the germline V gene, CDR1 is SGHNT and CDR2 is YYREEE (reference sequence). DNA of the CDR3: TGTGCCAGCAGCTCACGACTAGAAAGCACAGATACGCAGTATTTT. Amino acids: CASSSRLESTDTQYF.

The chain links TRBV7-3 to TRBJ2-3, with D perhaps assigned TRBD1 or TRBD2 (6 bases each). The ends were cut back, 6 bases at V and 6 bases at J, with 16 bases in the middle. The CDR3 is 14 residues long. The germline CDR1 and CDR2 sequences are SGHTA and FQGTGA. The CDR3 coding sequence is TGTGCCAGCAGTTCCTCCGGGGGCCAGGATACGCAGTATTTT. Amino acids: CASSSSGGQDTQYF. Full variable domain (missing parts from reference TRBV7-3 and TRBJ2-3): GAGVSQTPSNKVTEKGKYVELRCDPISGHTALYWYRQSLGQGPEFLIYFQGTGAADDSGLPNDRFFAVRPEGSVSTLKIQRTERGDSAVYLCASSSSGGQDTQYFGPGTRLTVL.

The rearrangement uses TRBV7-2 and TRBJ2-1; D gene uncertain. Germline values: CDR1 SGHTA, CDR2 FQGNSA. The V and J ends lost 1 base and 5 bases respectively, with 15 bases between them. This CDR3 comprises 16 residues. CDR3 DNA sequence: TGTGCCAGCAGCTTAGGTGGGCTCCCACGTGACAATGAGCAGTTCTTC. Its translation: CASSLGGLPRDNEQFF. Combining the CDR3 with reference TRBV7-2 and TRBJ2-1 gives the whole variable domain GAGVSQSPSNKVTEKGKDVELRCDPISGHTALYWYRQSLGQGLEFLIYFQGNSAPDKSGLPSDRFSAERTGGSVSTLTIQRTQQEDSAVYLCASSLGGLPRDNEQFFGPGTRLTVL.